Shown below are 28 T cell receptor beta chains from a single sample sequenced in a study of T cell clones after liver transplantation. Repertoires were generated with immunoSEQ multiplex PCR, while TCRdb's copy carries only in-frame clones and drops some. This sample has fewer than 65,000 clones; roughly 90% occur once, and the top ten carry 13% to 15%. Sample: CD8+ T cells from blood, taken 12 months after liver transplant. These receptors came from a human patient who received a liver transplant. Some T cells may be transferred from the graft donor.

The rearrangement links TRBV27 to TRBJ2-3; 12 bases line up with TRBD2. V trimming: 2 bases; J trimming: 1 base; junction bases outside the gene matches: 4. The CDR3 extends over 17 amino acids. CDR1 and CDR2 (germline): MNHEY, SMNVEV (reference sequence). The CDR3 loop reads CASSLLAGGRGTDTQYF. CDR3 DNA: TGTGCCAGCAGTTTACTAGCGGGAGGGAGAGGCACAGATACGCAGTATTTT.

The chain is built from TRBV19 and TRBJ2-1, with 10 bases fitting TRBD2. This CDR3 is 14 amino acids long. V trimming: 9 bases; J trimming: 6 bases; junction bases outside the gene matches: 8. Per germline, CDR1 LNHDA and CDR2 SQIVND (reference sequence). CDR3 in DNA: TGTGCCAGCAGCCTAGCGGGGGCCTCCAATGAGCAGTTCTTC. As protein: CASSLAGASNEQFF.

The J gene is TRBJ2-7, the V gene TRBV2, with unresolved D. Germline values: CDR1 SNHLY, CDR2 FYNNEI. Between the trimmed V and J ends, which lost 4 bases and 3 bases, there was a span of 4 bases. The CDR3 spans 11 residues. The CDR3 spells CASSAIYEQYF. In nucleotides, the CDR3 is TGTGCCAGCAGTGCTATCTACGAGCAGTACTTC.

The CDR3 sequence: CASRGGLTEQFF. CDR3 nucleotide sequence: TGTGCCAGCAGGGGGGGACTTACCGAGCAGTTCTTC. The rearrangement joins TRBV28 to TRBJ2-1; D may be TRBD2 (6 bases). The CDR3 is 12 amino acids. Germline V gene sequence: CDR1 MDHEN, CDR2 SYDVKM. V shed 6 bases and J shed 10 bases, with 13 bases lying between them.

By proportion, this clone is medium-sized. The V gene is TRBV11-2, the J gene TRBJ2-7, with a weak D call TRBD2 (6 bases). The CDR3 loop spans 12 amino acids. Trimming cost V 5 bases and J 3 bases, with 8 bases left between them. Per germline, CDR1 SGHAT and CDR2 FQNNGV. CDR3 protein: CASSRESYEQYF. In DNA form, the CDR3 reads TGTGCCAGCAGCCGGGAGAGCTACGAGCAGTACTTC. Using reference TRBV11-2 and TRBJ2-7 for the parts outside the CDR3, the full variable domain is EAGVAQSPRYKIIEKRQSVAFWCNPISGHATLYWYQQILGQGPKLLIQFQNNGVVDDSQLPKDRFSAERLKGVDSTLKIQPAKLEDSAVYLCASSRESYEQYFGPGTRLTVT.

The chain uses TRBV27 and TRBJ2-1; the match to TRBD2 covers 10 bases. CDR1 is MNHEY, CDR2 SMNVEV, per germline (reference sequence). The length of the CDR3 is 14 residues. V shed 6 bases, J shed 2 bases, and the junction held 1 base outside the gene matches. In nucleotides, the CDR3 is TGTGCCAGCAGAGCGGGAGGGCCCTACAATGAGCAGTTCTTC. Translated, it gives CASRAGGPYNEQFF.

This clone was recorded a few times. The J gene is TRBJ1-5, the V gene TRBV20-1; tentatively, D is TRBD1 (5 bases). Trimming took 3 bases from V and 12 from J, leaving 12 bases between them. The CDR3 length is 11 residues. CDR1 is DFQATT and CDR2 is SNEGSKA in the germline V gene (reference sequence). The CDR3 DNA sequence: TGCAGTGCTAGTTGGGGGTCGTTCCAGCATTTT. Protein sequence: CSASWGSFQHF.

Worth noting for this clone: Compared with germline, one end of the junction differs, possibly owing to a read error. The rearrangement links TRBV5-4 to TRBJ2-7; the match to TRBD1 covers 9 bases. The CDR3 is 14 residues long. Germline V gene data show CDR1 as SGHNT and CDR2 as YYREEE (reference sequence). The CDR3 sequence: CASSGDRVSHEQYF. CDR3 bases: TGTGCCAGCAGCGGGGACAGGGTCTCCCACGAGCAGTACTTC.

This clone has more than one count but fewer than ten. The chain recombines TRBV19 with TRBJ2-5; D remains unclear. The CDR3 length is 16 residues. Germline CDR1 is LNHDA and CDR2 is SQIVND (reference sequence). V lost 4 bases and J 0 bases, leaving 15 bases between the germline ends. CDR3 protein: CASSNLGQEDQETQYF. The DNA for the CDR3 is TGTGCCAGTAGTAATCTAGGTCAGGAAGACCAAGAGACCCAGTACTTC.

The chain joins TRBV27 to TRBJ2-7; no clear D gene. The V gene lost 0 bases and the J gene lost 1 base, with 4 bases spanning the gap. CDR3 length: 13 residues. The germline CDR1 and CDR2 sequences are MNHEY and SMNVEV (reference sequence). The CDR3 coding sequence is TGTGCCAGCAGTTTATCCGTTTCCTACGAGCAGTACTTC. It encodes CASSLSVSYEQYF.

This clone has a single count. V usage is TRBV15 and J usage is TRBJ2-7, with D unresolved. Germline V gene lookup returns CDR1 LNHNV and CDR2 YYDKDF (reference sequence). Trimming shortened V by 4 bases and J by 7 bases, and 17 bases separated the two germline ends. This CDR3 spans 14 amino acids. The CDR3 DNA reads TGTGCCACCAGCACCCAAGACCGGGTCCTAGAGCAGTACTTC. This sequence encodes CATSTQDRVLEQYF. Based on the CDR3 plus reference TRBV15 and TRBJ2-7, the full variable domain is DAMVIQNPRYQVTQFGKPVTLSCSQTLNHNVMYWYQQKSSQAPKLLFHYYDKDFNNEADTPDNFQSRRPNTSFCFLDIRSPGLGDTAMYLCATSTQDRVLEQYFGPGTRLTVT.

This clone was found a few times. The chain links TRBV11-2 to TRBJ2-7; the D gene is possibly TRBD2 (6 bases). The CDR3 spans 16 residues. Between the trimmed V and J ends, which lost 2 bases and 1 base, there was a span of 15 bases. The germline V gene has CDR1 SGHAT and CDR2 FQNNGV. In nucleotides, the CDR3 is TGTGCCAGCAGCTTAAAAACTCTTGGGGGGTCCTACGAGCAGTACTTC. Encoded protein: CASSLKTLGGSYEQYF.

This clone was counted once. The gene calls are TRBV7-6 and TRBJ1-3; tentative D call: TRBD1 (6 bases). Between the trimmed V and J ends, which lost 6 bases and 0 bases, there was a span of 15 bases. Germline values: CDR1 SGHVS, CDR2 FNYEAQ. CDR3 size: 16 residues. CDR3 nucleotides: TGTGCCAGCAGTCCTACGGACAGCTACTCTGGAAACACCATATATTTT. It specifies CASSPTDSYSGNTIYF.

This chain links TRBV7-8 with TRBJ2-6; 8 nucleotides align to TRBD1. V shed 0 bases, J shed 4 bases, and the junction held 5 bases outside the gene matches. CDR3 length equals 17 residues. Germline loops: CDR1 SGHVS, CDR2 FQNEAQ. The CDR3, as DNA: TGTGCCAGCAGCTTAGCCAGGGGGCGCAGGGGGGCCAACGTCCTGACTTTC. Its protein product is CASSLARGRRGANVLTF.

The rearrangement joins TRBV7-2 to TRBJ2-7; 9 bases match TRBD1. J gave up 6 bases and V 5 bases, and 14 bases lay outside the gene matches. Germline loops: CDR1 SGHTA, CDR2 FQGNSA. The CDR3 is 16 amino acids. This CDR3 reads CASSPTGTGFSFEQYF. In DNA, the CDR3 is TGTGCCAGCAGCCCAACCGGGACAGGGTTTTCGTTCGAGCAGTACTTC.

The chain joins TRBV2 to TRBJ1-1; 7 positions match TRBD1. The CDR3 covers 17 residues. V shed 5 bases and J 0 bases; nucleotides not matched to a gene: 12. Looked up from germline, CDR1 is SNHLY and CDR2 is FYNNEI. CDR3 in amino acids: CASSRDSHHHMNTEAFF. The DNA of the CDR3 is TGTGCCAGCAGTCGGGACAGTCACCATCACATGAACACTGAAGCTTTCTTT.

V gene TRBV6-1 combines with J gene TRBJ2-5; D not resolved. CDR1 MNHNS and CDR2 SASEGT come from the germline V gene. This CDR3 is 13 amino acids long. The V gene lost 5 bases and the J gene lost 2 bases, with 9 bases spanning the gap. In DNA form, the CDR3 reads TGTGCCAGCAGTTTGGCTTCTCAAGAGACCCAGTACTTC. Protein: CASSLASQETQYF.

The CDR3 sequence: CASSFTGALYSGNTIYF. The CDR3 DNA reads as TGTGCCAGCAGTTTTACGGGGGCCCTATACTCTGGAAACACCATATATTTT. This sequence joins TRBV28 and TRBJ1-3, with a tentative D call TRBD1 (6 bases). CDR3 length: 17 residues. Between the trimmed V and J ends, which lost 3 bases and 0 bases, there was a span of 15 bases. Per the germline V gene, CDR1 is MDHEN and CDR2 is SYDVKM.

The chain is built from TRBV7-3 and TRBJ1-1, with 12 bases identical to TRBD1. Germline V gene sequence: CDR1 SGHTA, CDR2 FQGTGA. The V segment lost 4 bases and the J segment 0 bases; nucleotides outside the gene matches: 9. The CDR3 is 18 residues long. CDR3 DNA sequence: TGTGCCAGCAGCTGGGACAGGGGGCTCTCCGGACTGAACACTGAAGCTTTCTTT. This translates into CASSWDRGLSGLNTEAFF.

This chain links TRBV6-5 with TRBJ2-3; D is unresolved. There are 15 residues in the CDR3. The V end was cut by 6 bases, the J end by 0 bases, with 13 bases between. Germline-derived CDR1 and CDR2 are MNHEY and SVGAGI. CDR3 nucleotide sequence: TGTGCCAGCAGGCGGACGGTATCTAGCACAGATACGCAGTATTTT. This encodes CASRRTVSSTDTQYF.

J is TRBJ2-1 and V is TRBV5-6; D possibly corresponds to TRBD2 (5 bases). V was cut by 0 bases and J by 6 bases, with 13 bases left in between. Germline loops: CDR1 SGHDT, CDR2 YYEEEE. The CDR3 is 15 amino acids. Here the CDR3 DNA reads TGTGCCAGCAGCTTGGCCGTACTAGTGGTCAATGAGCAGTTCTTC. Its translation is CASSLAVLVVNEQFF.

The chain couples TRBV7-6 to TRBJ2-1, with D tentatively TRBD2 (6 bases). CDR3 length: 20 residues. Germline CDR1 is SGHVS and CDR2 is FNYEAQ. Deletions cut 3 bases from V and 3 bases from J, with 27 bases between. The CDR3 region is CASSLGVKQAGLPRYNEQFF. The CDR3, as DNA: TGTGCCAGCAGCTTGGGGGTGAAGCAAGCGGGCCTCCCTCGCTACAATGAGCAGTTCTTC.

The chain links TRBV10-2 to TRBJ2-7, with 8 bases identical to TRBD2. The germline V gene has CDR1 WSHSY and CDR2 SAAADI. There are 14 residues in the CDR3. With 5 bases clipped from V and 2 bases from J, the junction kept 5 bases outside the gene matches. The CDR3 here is CASSLSGVTYEQYF. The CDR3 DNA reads TGCGCCAGCAGTCTTAGCGGGGTTACCTACGAGCAGTACTTC.

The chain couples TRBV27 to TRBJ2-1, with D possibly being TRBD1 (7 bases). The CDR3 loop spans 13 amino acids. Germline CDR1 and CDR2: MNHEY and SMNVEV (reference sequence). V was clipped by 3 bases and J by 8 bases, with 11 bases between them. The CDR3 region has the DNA TGTGCCAGCAGTTTGTCCAGGGGGGATGAGCAGTTCTTC. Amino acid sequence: CASSLSRGDEQFF.

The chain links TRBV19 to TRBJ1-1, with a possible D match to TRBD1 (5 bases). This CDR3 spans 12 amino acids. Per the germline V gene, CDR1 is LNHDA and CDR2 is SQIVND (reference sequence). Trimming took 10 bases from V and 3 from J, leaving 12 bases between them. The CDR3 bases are TGTGCCACATCGGAGGGGCACACTGAAGCTTTCTTT. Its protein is CATSEGHTEAFF.

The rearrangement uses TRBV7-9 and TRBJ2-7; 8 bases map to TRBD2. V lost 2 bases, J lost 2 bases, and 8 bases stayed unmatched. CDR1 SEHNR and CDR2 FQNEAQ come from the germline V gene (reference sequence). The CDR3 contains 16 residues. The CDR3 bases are TGTGCCAGCAGCTTAAGTAGAGCGGGAGCTGCCTACGAGCAGTACTTC. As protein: CASSLSRAGAAYEQYF.

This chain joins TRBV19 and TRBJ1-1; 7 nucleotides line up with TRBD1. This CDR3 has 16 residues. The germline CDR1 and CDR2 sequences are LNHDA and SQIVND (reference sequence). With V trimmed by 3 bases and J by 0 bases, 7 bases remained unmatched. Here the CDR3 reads CASSMRDRYMNTEAFF. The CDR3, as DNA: TGTGCCAGTAGTATGAGGGACAGATATATGAACACTGAAGCTTTCTTT.

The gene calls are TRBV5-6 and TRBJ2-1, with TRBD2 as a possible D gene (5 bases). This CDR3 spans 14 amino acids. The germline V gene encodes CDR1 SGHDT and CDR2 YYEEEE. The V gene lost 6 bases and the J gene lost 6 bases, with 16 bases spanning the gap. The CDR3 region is CASTPPDFPNEQFF. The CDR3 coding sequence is TGTGCCAGCACCCCGCCGGACTTCCCCAATGAGCAGTTCTTC.